This T cell receptor (beta chain) was captured by sequencing in a study of cytomegalovirus exposure and HLA in healthy donors. 60 Vbeta and 13 Jbeta primers were used in PCR. Clones were sequenced by immunoSEQ multiplex PCR, and TCRdb holds only the in-frame ones, with some missing. The data show tens of thousands of clones, around 80% seen once. Healthy individuals who donated bone marrow served as the donors. This clone was counted between two and nine times. Source material: PBMCs. The source of this sequence is a male donor in good health and CMV-seropositive.

The CDR3 bases are TGTGCCAGCAGCTCCCGGGATGACAGGGACGGATTTGGTGAGGAAAAACTGTTTTTT. This codes for CASSSRDDRDGFGEEKLFF. The rearrangement uses TRBV7-9 and TRBJ1-4, with 7 nucleotides matching TRBD1. The germline CDR1 and CDR2 sequences are SEHNR and FQNEAQ (reference sequence). The CDR3 covers 19 residues. With V trimmed by 4 bases and J by 8 bases, 22 bases remained unmatched. Complete variable domain (other parts from reference TRBV7-9 and TRBJ1-4): DTGVSQNPRHKITKRGQNVTFRCDPISEHNRLYWYRQTLGQGPEFLTYFQNEAQLEKSRLLSDRFSAERPKGSFSTLEIQRTEQGDSAMYLCASSSRDDRDGFGEEKLFFGSGTQLSVL.